These 9 T cell receptor beta chains were all obtained from the same sample, sequenced in a study of beta chain features in type 1 diabetes (dated by TCRdb to the late 2010s). These receptors have no identified antigens. What the authors observed across the whole study: Type 1 diabetes patients showed a moderate but significant shortening of TCRB CDR3 length in all four CD4+ subsets.

The receptor library was made with the immunoSEQ multiplex PCR assay. The High Capacity cDNA Reverse Transcription Kit was used to reverse transcribe all of the isolated RNA, meaning that expressed TCRB transcripts were what got sequenced. Imported from immuneACCESS, the table was reduced by TCRdb to in-frame sequences with V and J called. These copies leave out some clones; in studies compared against another copy, an unresolved V gene accounts for under half, and the cause of the remainder is not known. Within this sample are about 740,000 clones, with around an eighth of them counted one time only. The top ten clonotypes cover approximately 0.021% of the sample. Sequenced: naive CD4+ T cells from blood. What the cell subset or site label conveys for this sample: true naive CD4+ T cells. The source of these receptors is a man aged 18 to 30 with type 1 diabetes.

This clone was seen a few times. The chain joins TRBV4-1 to TRBJ2-3; 12 bases fit TRBD2. This CDR3 region has 16 residues. V lost 6 bases and J lost 1; bases outside the gene matches: 5. Germline CDR1 reads MGHRA; CDR2 reads YSYEKL. CDR3 DNA sequence: TGCGCCAGCAGATTGGCTAGCGGGGGGGGCACAGATACGCAGTATTTT. This sequence encodes CASRLASGGGTDTQYF.

The rearrangement links TRBV6-6 to TRBJ1-6, with D unresolved. CDR3 size: 15 residues. V lost 0 bases, J lost 7 bases, and 10 bases lay in between. Germline V gene lookup returns CDR1 MNHNY and CDR2 SVGAGI (reference sequence). CDR3 loop: CASSYSYGENSPLHF. CDR3 DNA sequence: TGTGCCAGCAGTTACTCGTACGGGGAGAATTCACCCCTCCACTTT.

This clone was recorded a few times. The rearrangement links TRBV5-1 to TRBJ2-3; 8 nucleotides align to TRBD1. The CDR3 is made up of 15 amino acids. The junction had 7 bases not matched to a gene; V was cut back by 4 bases and J by 3 bases. Germline CDR1 is SGHRS and CDR2 is YFSETQ. The CDR3 here is CASSATGEKTDTQYF. DNA of the CDR3: TGCGCCAGCAGCGCGACAGGGGAAAAGACAGATACGCAGTATTTT.

The V call is TRBV7-6, the J call TRBJ1-2; 8 positions match TRBD1. CDR1 SGHVS and CDR2 FNYEAQ come from the germline V gene. The CDR3 has 14 amino acids. V trimming: 5 bases; J trimming: 6 bases; junction bases outside the gene matches: 8. Written as DNA, the CDR3 is TGTGCCAGCAGCCCCGGGACAGGACGCAATGGCTACACCTTC. This gives the protein CASSPGTGRNGYTF.

This chain connects TRBV11-1 to TRBJ1-1; the D is unclear. Germline V lookup: CDR1 SGHAT, CDR2 FQDESV (reference sequence). Trimming pared 3 bases from V and 5 bases from J, leaving 10 bases between. The CDR3 totals 13 residues. In DNA form, the CDR3 reads TGTGCCAGCAGCTTGTGGGGTAGAACTGAAGCTTTCTTT. Residues: CASSLWGRTEAFF.

V usage is TRBV6-5 and J usage is TRBJ1-1, with D maybe TRBD1 (5 bases). CDR1 is MNHEY, CDR2 SVGAGI, per germline. The CDR3 contains 16 residues. V gave up 2 bases and J gave up 6 bases, with 19 bases separating them. CDR3: CASSYGAGAGNSEAFF. The CDR3 DNA sequence: TGTGCCAGCAGTTACGGAGCTGGGGCAGGGAATTCTGAAGCTTTCTTT.

The CDR3 nucleotides are TGCGCCAGCAGCTTGACTATCGGGGCACAAGGGAACACTGAAGCTTTCTTT. Protein: CASSLTIGAQGNTEAFF. The genes are TRBV5-1 and TRBJ1-1; TRBD1 is a possible D gene (5 bases). The CDR3 covers 17 residues. V was trimmed by 1 base and J by 1 base, leaving 17 bases between them. The germline gives CDR1 SGHRS, CDR2 YFSETQ.

This clone was counted between two and nine times. This CDR3 is also generated by other DNA sequences in the sample. The genes are TRBV6-5 and TRBJ2-5; D unclear. V was trimmed by 0 bases and J by 5 bases, leaving 4 bases between them. This CDR3 spans 12 amino acids. Germline CDR1 is MNHEY and CDR2 is SVGAGI. The CDR3 protein is CASSYSKETQYF. The CDR3 DNA reads as TGTGCCAGCAGTTACTCGAAGGAGACCCAGTACTTC.

The rearrangement joins TRBV2 to TRBJ2-2; 7 bases map to TRBD1. The CDR3 is made up of 12 amino acids. CDR1 and CDR2 from the germline V gene are SNHLY and FYNNEI. V was pared by 11 bases and J by 4 bases, with 4 bases of the junction left unmatched. The CDR3 DNA follows: TGTGCCGAGGGGGCAGGCACCGGGGAGCTGTTTTTT. It specifies CAEGAGTGELFF.